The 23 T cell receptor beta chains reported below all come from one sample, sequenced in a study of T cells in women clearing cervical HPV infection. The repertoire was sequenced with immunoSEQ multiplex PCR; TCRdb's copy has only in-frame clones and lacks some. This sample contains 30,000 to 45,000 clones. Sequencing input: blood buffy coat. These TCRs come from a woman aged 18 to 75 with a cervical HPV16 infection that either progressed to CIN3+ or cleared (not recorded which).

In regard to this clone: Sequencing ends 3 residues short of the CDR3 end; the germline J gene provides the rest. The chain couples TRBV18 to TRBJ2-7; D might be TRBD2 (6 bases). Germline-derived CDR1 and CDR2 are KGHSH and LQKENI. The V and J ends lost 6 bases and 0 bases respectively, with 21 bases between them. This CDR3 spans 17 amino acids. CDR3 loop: CASSGLQSGDHSYEQYF. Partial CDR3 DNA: TGTGCCAGCTCGGGGCTACAATCGGGGGATCACTCCTACGAG.

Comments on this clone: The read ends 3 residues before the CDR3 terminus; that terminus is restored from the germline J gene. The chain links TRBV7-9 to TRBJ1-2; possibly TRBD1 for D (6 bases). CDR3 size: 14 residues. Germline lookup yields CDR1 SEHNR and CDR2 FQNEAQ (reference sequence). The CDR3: CASSPGGSSYDYTF. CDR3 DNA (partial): TGTGCCAGCAGCCCGGGGGGCAGCTCCTACGAC.

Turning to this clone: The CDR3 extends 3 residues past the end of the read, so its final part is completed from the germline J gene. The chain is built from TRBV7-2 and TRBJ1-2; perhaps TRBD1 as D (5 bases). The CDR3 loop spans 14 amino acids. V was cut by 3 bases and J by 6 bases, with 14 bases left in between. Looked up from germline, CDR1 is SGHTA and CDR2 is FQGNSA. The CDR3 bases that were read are TGTGCCAGCAGCTTTACATCGGTCAGGGATGGC. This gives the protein CASSFTSVRDG. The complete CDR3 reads CASSFTSVRDGYTF.

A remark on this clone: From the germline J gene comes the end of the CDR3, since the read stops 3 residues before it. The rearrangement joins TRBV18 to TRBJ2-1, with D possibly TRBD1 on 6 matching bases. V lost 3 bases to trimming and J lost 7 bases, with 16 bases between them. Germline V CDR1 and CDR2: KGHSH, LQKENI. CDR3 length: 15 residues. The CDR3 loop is CASSPLTGTRNEQFF. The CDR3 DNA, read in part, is TGTGCCAGCTCACCCCTAACCGGGACAAGGAATGAG.

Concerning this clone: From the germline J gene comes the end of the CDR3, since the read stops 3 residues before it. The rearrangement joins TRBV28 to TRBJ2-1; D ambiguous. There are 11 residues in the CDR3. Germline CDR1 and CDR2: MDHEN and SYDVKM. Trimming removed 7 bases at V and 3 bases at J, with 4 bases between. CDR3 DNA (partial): TGTGCCAGCACAATCTACAATGAG. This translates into CASTIYNE. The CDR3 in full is CASTIYNEQFF.

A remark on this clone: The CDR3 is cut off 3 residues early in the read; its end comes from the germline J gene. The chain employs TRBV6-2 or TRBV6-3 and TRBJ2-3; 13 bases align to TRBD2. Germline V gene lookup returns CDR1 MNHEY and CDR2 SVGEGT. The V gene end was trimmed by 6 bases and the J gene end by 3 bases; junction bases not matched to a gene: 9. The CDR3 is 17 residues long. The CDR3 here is CASSRGLAGRRTDTQYF. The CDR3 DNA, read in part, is TGTGCCAGCAGCAGGGGACTAGCGGGAAGAAGGACAGATACG.

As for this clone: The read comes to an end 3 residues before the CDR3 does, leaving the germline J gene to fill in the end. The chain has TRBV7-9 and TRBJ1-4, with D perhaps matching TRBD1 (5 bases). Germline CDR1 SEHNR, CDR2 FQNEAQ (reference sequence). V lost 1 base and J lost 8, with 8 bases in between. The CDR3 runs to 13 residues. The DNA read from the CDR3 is TGTGCCAGCAGCTTAGGGGGCTCAGAAAAA. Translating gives CASSLGGSEK. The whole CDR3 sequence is CASSLGGSEKLFF.

CDR3 DNA, as far as it was read: TGCAGTGCGAAAGCAGGGGGCGGCTATGGC. Encoded protein: CSAKAGGGYG. The full CDR3 reads CSAKAGGGYGYTF. The rearrangement links TRBV20-1 to TRBJ1-2, with TRBD1 matching 8 bases. The CDR3 is cut off 3 residues early in the read; its end comes from the germline J gene. The ends lost 6 bases at V and 4 bases at J; junction bases unmatched: 7. The CDR3 contains 13 residues. CDR1 is DFQATT and CDR2 is SNEGSKA in the germline V gene (reference sequence).

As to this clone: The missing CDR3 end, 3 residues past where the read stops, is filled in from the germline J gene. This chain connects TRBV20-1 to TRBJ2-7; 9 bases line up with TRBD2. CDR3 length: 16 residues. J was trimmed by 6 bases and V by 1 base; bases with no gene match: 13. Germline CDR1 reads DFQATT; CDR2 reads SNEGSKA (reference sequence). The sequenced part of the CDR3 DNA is TGCAGTGCTAGAGCCCCCTCTGGCGGGAGGGCCCTCGAG. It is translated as CSARAPSGGRALE. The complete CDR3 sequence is CSARAPSGGRALEQYF.

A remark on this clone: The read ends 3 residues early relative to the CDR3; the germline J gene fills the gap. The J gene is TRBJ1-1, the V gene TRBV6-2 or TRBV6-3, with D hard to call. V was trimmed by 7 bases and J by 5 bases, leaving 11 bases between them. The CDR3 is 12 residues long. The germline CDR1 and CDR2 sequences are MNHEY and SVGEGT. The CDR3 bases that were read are TGTGCCAGCATGCCCTCGGTTACTGAA. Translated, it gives CASMPSVTE. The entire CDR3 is CASMPSVTEAFF.

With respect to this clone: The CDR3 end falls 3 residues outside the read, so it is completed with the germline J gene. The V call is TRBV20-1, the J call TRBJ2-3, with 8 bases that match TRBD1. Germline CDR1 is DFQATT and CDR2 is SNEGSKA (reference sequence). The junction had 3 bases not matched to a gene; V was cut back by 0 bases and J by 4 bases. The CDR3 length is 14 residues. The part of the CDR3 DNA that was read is TGCAGTGCTAGAGATCCCAGGGGGCCAGATACG. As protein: CSARDPRGPDT. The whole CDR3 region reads CSARDPRGPDTQYF.

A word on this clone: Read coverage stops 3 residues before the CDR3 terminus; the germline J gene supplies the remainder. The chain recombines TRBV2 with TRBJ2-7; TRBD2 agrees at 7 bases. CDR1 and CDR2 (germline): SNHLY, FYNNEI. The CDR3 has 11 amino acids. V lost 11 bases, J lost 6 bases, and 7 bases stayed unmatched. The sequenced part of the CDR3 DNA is TGTGCCGGGGGGGGAGGGCCCGAG. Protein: CAGGGGPE. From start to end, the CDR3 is CAGGGGPEQYF.

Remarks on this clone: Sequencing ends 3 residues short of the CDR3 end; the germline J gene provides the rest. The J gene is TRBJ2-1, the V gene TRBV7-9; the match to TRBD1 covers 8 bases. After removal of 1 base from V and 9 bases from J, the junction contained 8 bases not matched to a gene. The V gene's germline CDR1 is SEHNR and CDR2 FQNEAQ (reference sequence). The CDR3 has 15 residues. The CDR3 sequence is CASSLGPGGAGEQFF. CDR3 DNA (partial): TGTGCCAGCAGCTTAGGGCCAGGGGGCGCGGGTGAG.

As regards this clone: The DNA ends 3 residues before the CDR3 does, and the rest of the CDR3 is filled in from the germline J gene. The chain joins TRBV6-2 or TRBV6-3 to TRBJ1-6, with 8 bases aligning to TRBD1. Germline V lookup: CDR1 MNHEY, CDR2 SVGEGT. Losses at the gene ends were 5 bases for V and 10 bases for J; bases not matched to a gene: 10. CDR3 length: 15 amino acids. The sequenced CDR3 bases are TGTGCCAGCAGTCCGGACAGGGAGCCGGGATCACCC. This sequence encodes CASSPDREPGSP. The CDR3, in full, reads CASSPDREPGSPLHF.

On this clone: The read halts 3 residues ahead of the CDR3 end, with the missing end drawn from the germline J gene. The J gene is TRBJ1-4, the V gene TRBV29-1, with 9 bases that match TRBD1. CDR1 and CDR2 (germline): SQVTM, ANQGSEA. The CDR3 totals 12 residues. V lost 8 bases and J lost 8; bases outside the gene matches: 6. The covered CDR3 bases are TGCAGCTACAGACAGGGGGGAGAAAAA. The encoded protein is CSYRQGGEK. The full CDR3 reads CSYRQGGEKLFF.

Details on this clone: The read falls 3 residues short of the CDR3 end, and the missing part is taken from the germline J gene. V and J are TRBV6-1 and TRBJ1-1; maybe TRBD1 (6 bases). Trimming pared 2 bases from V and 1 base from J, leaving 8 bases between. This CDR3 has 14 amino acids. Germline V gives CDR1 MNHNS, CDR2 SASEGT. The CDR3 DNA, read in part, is TGTGCCAGCAGTGAAACAGGGTGGAACACTGAA. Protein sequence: CASSETGWNTE. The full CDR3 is CASSETGWNTEAFF.

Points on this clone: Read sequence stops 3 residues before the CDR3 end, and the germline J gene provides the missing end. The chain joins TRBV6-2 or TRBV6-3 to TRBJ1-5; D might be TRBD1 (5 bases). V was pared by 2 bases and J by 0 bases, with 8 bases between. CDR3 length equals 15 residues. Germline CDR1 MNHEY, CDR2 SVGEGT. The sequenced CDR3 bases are TGTGCCAGCAGTTACGGGGGGACTAGCAATCAGCCC. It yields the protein CASSYGGTSNQP. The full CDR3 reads CASSYGGTSNQPQHF.

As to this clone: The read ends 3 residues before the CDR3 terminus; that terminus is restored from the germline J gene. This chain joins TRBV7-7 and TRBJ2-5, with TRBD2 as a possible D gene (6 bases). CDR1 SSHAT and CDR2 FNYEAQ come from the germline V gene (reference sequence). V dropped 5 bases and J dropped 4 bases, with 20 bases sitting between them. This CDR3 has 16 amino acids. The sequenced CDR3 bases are TGTGCCAGCAGCCCCCTTCTAAGCGGAGGGTCAGAGACC. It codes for CASSPLLSGGSET. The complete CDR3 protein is CASSPLLSGGSETQYF.

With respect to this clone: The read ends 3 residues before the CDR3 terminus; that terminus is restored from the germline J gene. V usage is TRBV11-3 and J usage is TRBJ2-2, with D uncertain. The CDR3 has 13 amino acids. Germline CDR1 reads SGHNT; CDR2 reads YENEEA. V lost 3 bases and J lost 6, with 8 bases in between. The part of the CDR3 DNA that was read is TGTGCCAGCAGCTTCATTACTTCCGGGGAG. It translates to CASSFITSGE. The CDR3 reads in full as CASSFITSGELFF. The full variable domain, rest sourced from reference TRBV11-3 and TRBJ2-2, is EAGVVQSPRYKIIEKKQPVAFWCNPISGHNTLYWYLQNLGQGPELLIRYENEEAVDDSQLPKDRFSAERLKGVDSTLKIQPAELGDSAVYLCASSFITSGELFFGEGSRLTVL.

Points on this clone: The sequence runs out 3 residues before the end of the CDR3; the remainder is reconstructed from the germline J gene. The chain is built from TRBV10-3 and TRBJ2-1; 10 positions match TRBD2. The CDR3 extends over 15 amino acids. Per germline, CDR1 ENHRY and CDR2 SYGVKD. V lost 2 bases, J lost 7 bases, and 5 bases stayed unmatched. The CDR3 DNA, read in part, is TGTGCCATCAGTGAGGCCAGCGGGGGGGCTAATGAG. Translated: CAISEASGGANE. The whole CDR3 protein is CAISEASGGANEQFF.

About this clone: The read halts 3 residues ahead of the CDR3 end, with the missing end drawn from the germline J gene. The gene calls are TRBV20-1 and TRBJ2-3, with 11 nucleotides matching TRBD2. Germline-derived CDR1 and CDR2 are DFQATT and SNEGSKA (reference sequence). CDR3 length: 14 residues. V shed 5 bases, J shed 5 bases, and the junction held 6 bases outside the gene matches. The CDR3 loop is CSARSGRAVDTQYF. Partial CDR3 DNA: TGCAGTGCTCGTAGCGGGAGGGCGGTAGATACG.

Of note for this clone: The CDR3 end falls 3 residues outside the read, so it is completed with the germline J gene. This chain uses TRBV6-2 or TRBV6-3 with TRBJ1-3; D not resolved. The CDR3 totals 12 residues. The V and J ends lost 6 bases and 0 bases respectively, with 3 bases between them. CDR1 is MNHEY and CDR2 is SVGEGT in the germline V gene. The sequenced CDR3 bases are TGTGCCAGCAGGGCCTCTGGAAACACC. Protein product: CASRASGNT. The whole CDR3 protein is CASRASGNTIYF.

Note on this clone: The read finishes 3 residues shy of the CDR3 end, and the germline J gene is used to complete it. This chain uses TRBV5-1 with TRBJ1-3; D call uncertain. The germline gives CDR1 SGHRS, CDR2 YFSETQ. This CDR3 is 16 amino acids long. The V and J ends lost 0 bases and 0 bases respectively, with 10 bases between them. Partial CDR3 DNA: TGCGCCAGCAGCTTGGAACCCAGGAGCTCTGGAAACACC. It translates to CASSLEPRSSGNT. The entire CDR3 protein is CASSLEPRSSGNTIYF.